This TCR beta chain was observed in a study of cytomegalovirus exposure and HLA in healthy donors. Study results and limitations: A later analysis linked some 18,000 TCR beta sequences to HLA alleles at 0.05 false discovery rate.

13 Jbeta primers and 60 Vbeta primers were used for the PCR. Using immunoSEQ multiplex PCR, the repertoire was profiled, and TCRdb retains in-frame clones only, with some absent. The sample contains some 200,000 clones, around four fifths of which appear only once. Turning to this clone: Its antigen is unidentified.

The sequence was collected from a woman aged 40 to 49 in good health and CMV-seronegative. Source material: PBMCs.

CDR3 sequence (DNA): TGTGCCAGCAGGAGGATGACCCCGAATCAGCCCCAGCATTTT. Its protein is CASRRMTPNQPQHF. This chain connects TRBV6-1 to TRBJ1-5; no clear D gene. The germline V and J ends were trimmed by 6 bases and 4 bases, with 13 bases remaining between them. The CDR3 is 14 residues long. Germline CDR1 and CDR2: MNHNS and SASEGT.